A single sample is the source of the 32 T cell receptor beta chains below, sequenced in a study of blood T cell repertoires in COVID-19. TCRdb's copy holds only in-frame clones and misses some; the assay was immunoSEQ multiplex PCR. The table has over 350,000 clones, roughly 92% seen once; the top ten hold roughly 0.9%. Sequencing input: PBMCs or T cells enriched from blood (not recorded which). Receptor source: a woman between 40 and 55 years old who had been exposed to COVID-19.

V is TRBV5-4 and J is TRBJ2-3; 7 bases align to TRBD2. The junction had 7 bases not matched to a gene; V was cut back by 4 bases and J by 2 bases. This CDR3 spans 15 amino acids. Germline values: CDR1 SGHNT, CDR2 YYREEE (reference sequence). CDR3 DNA: TGTGCCAGCAGCGGTACTAGCGCAGCCACAGATACGCAGTATTTT. Protein: CASSGTSAATDTQYF.

V and J are TRBV5-1 and TRBJ1-4, with 7 positions matching TRBD1. Germline V gives CDR1 SGHRS, CDR2 YFSETQ. V lost 4 bases, J lost 8 bases, and 5 bases stayed unmatched. The CDR3 covers 13 residues. In DNA form, the CDR3 reads TGCGCCAGCAGCCCAGGGACAGCGGAAAAACTGTTTTTT. It translates to CASSPGTAEKLFF.

The chain links TRBV30 to TRBJ2-1; 10 bases agree with TRBD2. Germline assignment: CDR1 GTSNPN and CDR2 SVGIG (reference sequence). The V and J ends lost 4 bases and 8 bases, in that order; junction bases with no gene match: 5. The CDR3 extends over 13 amino acids. Here the CDR3 reads CAWNPSGRDEQFF. The CDR3 DNA reads TGTGCCTGGAATCCTAGCGGGAGAGATGAGCAGTTCTTC.

The J gene is TRBJ2-1, the V gene TRBV4-2, with unresolved D. The CDR3 spans 13 residues. The V end was cut by 1 base, the J end by 4 bases, with 5 bases between. Germline values: CDR1 LGHNA, CDR2 YNFKEQ. CDR3 bases: TGTGCCAGCAGCCAAGGACTGTACAATGAGCAGTTCTTC. This codes for CASSQGLYNEQFF.

V gene TRBV7-2 combines with J gene TRBJ2-3, with 9 bases identical to TRBD1. Germline V gene sequence: CDR1 SGHTA, CDR2 FQGNSA. CDR3 size: 13 residues. V trimming: 6 bases; J trimming: 7 bases; junction bases outside the gene matches: 5. CDR3 in DNA: TGTGCCAGCAGGACAGGGGGATTGTATACGCAGTATTTT. It encodes CASRTGGLYTQYF.

The V call is TRBV19, the J call TRBJ1-1, with 9 nucleotides matching TRBD1. Trimming at V came to 5 bases and at J to 0 bases, leaving 4 bases not matched to a gene. The CDR3 totals 15 residues. Germline CDR1 and CDR2: LNHDA and SQIVND (reference sequence). CDR3 in DNA: TGTGCCAGTAGTCCGGACAGGGGCATGAACACTGAAGCTTTCTTT. Translating gives CASSPDRGMNTEAFF.

The genes are TRBV5-6 and TRBJ1-2; 8 bases match TRBD1. The CDR3 has 16 residues. The germline V gene encodes CDR1 SGHDT and CDR2 YYEEEE. The V segment lost 5 bases and the J segment 0 bases; nucleotides outside the gene matches: 9. CDR3 nucleotide sequence: TGTGCCAGCAGGCTGCCGGGGACAGGATCTAACTATGGCTACACCTTC. It encodes CASRLPGTGSNYGYTF.

The chain joins TRBV4-3 to TRBJ1-3; unclear D gene. Germline V gene lookup returns CDR1 LGHNA and CDR2 YSLEER. Trimming took 0 bases from V and 4 from J, leaving 10 bases between them. The CDR3 loop spans 15 amino acids. Here the CDR3 DNA reads TGCGCCAGCAGCCAAGATAAGGGAGCGGGAAACACCATATATTTT. Its translation is CASSQDKGAGNTIYF.

This chain uses TRBV6-5 with TRBJ1-1, with 7 bases aligning to TRBD1. The CDR3 covers 15 residues. The germline CDR1 and CDR2 sequences are MNHEY and SVGAGI. J gave up 0 bases and V 2 bases, and 3 bases lay outside the gene matches. The CDR3 region is CASSYTTGMNTEAFF. For the CDR3, the DNA is TGTGCCAGCAGTTACACGACAGGGATGAACACTGAAGCTTTCTTT.

The rearrangement links TRBV15 to TRBJ2-5; 9 positions match TRBD2. This CDR3 is 15 amino acids long. CDR1 LNHNV and CDR2 YYDKDF come from the germline V gene (reference sequence). Losses at the gene ends were 3 bases for V and 5 bases for J; bases not matched to a gene: 7. The CDR3 spells CATSRGGGATETQYF. DNA of the CDR3: TGTGCCACCAGCAGGGGCGGGGGGGCGACGGAGACCCAGTACTTC.

The CDR3 region has the DNA TGTGCCTCCTCCGTGGAGCTTTGCCCGGGAGGCTACACCTTC. Amino acid sequence: CASSVELCPGGYTF. The V and J genes are TRBV21-1 and TRBJ1-2. TRBV21-1 is a pseudogene. The CDR3 spans 14 residues.

This sequence joins TRBV19 and TRBJ2-1; the match to TRBD2 covers 13 bases. The CDR3 covers 16 residues. Unmatched junction bases numbered 7, after V lost 5 bases and J lost 6 bases. CDR1 is LNHDA, CDR2 SQIVND, per germline (reference sequence). The CDR3 protein is CASSAWTSGSSNEQFF. As DNA, the CDR3 is TGTGCCAGTAGTGCTTGGACTAGCGGGAGCAGCAATGAGCAGTTCTTC.

This rearrangement joins TRBV19 to TRBJ2-3; maybe TRBD2 (7 bases). Deletions cut 7 bases from V and 2 bases from J, with 19 bases between. The CDR3 is made up of 16 amino acids. The germline CDR1 and CDR2 sequences are LNHDA and SQIVND (reference sequence). CDR3 region: CASTEGLGGPTDTQYF. The CDR3 DNA sequence: TGTGCCAGTACCGAGGGTCTCGGGGGGCCCACAGATACGCAGTATTTT.

The chain couples TRBV15 to TRBJ2-5, with a possible D match to TRBD2 (7 bases). The CDR3 has 18 residues. Germline V gene sequence: CDR1 LNHNV, CDR2 YYDKDF (reference sequence). The V and J ends lost 0 bases and 5 bases respectively, with 22 bases between them. The CDR3 nucleotides are TGTGCCACCAGCAGAGATCCCCGGAGGGGGAGGGCCGGTGAGACCCAGTACTTC. It yields the protein CATSRDPRRGRAGETQYF.

The gene calls are TRBV7-2 and TRBJ1-2, with 10 positions matching TRBD1. V trimming: 4 bases; J trimming: 6 bases; junction bases outside the gene matches: 14. Germline V gene lookup returns CDR1 SGHTA and CDR2 FQGNSA. The length of the CDR3 is 17 residues. CDR3 sequence (DNA): TGTGCCAGCAGCTACCGGGACAGGGGCGCCAAGGCCCATGGCTACACCTTC. Translating it yields CASSYRDRGAKAHGYTF.

The rearrangement joins TRBV5-1 to TRBJ1-4, with 10 bases fitting TRBD1. In germline, CDR1 is SGHRS, CDR2 YFSETQ. Germline trimming cut 4 bases from V and 3 bases from J; bases unmatched to any gene: 9. CDR3 length: 17 amino acids. As DNA, the CDR3 is TGCGCCAGCAGCCTCCAGACAGGGGGCCCCGCTAATGAAAAACTGTTTTTT. Translating it yields CASSLQTGGPANEKLFF. Based on the CDR3 plus reference TRBV5-1 and TRBJ1-4, the full variable domain is KAGVTQTPRYLIKTRGQQVTLSCSPISGHRSVSWYQQTPGQGLQFLFEYFSETQRNKGNFPGRFSGRQFSNSRSEMNVSTLELGDSALYLCASSLQTGGPANEKLFFGSGTQLSVL.

A single count supports this clone. This rearrangement joins TRBV6-5 to TRBJ2-7; D call uncertain. Trimming removed 2 bases from V and 6 bases from J, with 11 bases in between. The CDR3 totals 13 residues. The V gene's germline CDR1 is MNHEY and CDR2 SVGAGI. The CDR3 region is CASSYRQTGEQYF. CDR3 DNA sequence: TGTGCCAGCAGTTACCGTCAGACGGGCGAGCAGTACTTC.

The chain links TRBV7-2 to TRBJ1-2; 9 bases line up with TRBD1. CDR1 SGHTA and CDR2 FQGNSA come from the germline V gene. The CDR3 consists of 14 residues. V trimming: 5 bases; J trimming: 2 bases; junction bases outside the gene matches: 3. The CDR3: CASSPQGANYGYTF. DNA for the CDR3: TGTGCCAGCAGCCCACAGGGGGCCAACTATGGCTACACCTTC.

The chain recombines TRBV24-1 with TRBJ1-2, with unresolved D. The germline gives CDR1 KGHDR, CDR2 SFDVKD. The CDR3 extends over 10 amino acids. The CDR3 is CDRADYGYTF. The CDR3 DNA reads TGTGACCGCGCTGACTATGGCTACACCTTC.

The DNA for the CDR3 is TGTGCCAGCAGCAAGGGGAGGGGTGGCCCCGGGGAGCTGTTTTTT. Amino acid sequence: CASSKGRGGPGELFF. This chain uses TRBV21-1 with TRBJ2-2; the table's TRBD2 call for D was not verified on the DNA. TRBV21-1 is a known pseudogene. This CDR3 comprises 15 residues.

CDR3 amino acids: CASSYIGTGGFRSNQPQHF. CDR3 bases: TGTGCCAGCAGTTACATTGGGACAGGGGGCTTTCGGAGCAATCAGCCCCAGCATTTT. This sequence joins TRBV6-2 or TRBV6-3 and TRBJ1-5; TRBD1 matches 12 bases. The ends lost 2 bases at V and 1 base at J; junction bases unmatched: 9. This CDR3 has 19 amino acids. CDR1 is MNHEY and CDR2 is SVGEGT in the germline V gene.

The chain recombines TRBV5-6 with TRBJ1-1, with 8 bases matching TRBD1. The V and J ends lost 2 bases and 4 bases, in that order; junction bases with no gene match: 7. The CDR3 loop spans 15 amino acids. The germline gives CDR1 SGHDT, CDR2 YYEEEE. This chain's CDR3 is CASSLQQGVVTEAFF. The CDR3 nucleotides are TGTGCCAGCAGCTTACAACAGGGGGTGGTCACTGAAGCTTTCTTT.

V gene TRBV7-3 combines with J gene TRBJ1-1; the match to TRBD1 covers 8 bases. CDR1 SGHTA and CDR2 FQGTGA come from the germline V gene. CDR3 size: 16 residues. V shed 0 bases, J shed 5 bases, and the junction held 8 bases outside the gene matches. Here the CDR3 DNA reads TGTGCCAGCAGCTTAACTAGGCCAGGGGGCCGGACTGAAGCTTTCTTT. Its protein product is CASSLTRPGGRTEAFF.

CDR3: CASSWRTGGSYEQYF. The CDR3 coding sequence is TGTGCCAGCAGCTGGCGGACAGGCGGCTCCTACGAGCAGTACTTC. The V call is TRBV7-2, the J call TRBJ2-7, with TRBD1 matching 7 bases. From germline, CDR1 is SGHTA and CDR2 FQGNSA. CDR3 size: 15 residues. V shed 4 bases and J 0 bases; nucleotides not matched to a gene: 6. The variable domain in full, completed from reference TRBV7-2 and TRBJ2-7, reads GAGVSQSPSNKVTEKGKDVELRCDPISGHTALYWYRQSLGQGLEFLIYFQGNSAPDKSGLPSDRFSAERTGGSVSTLTIQRTQQEDSAVYLCASSWRTGGSYEQYFGPGTRLTVT.

This clone appeared once. The chain recombines TRBV4-3 with TRBJ2-3; D might be TRBD1 (6 bases). Per the germline V gene, CDR1 is LGHNA and CDR2 is YSLEER. CDR3 size: 14 residues. V was cut by 4 bases and J by 2 bases, with 10 bases left in between. The CDR3 DNA sequence: TGCGCCAGCAGCCGTACAGGGTACACAGATACGCAGTATTTT. Residues: CASSRTGYTDTQYF.

This clone has more than one count but fewer than ten. The chain couples TRBV6-5 to TRBJ2-7, with unresolved D. The CDR3 loop spans 12 amino acids. The V and J ends lost 6 bases and 4 bases respectively, with 10 bases between them. From germline, CDR1 is MNHEY and CDR2 SVGAGI. In DNA, the CDR3 is TGTGCCAGCAGGGGCCGGCTGTACGAGCAGTACTTC. Protein sequence: CASRGRLYEQYF.

The chain combines TRBV28 with TRBJ1-4; TRBD1 matches 8 bases. The CDR3 spans 15 residues. Trimming removed 6 bases from V and 7 bases from J; junction bases left unmatched: 10. Germline values: CDR1 MDHEN, CDR2 SYDVKM. The CDR3: CASRLGQGGPEKLFF. Here the CDR3 DNA reads TGTGCCAGCAGACTTGGACAGGGAGGTCCTGAAAAACTGTTTTTT.

This chain links TRBV5-6 with TRBJ1-1, with D possibly TRBD1 on 6 matching bases. Between the trimmed V and J ends, which lost 2 bases and 0 bases, there was a span of 8 bases. The CDR3 consists of 14 residues. CDR1 is SGHDT and CDR2 is YYEEEE in the germline V gene. As DNA, the CDR3 is TGTGCCAGCAGCTTTACAGGGATGAACACTGAAGCTTTCTTT. The encoded protein is CASSFTGMNTEAFF.

The rearrangement joins TRBV6-5 to TRBJ2-7; a possible D gene is TRBD2 (6 bases). With 6 bases removed from V and 0 bases from J, the gap between germline ends came to 15 bases. Germline V CDR1 and CDR2: MNHEY, SVGAGI. The CDR3 is made up of 15 amino acids. The CDR3 sequence is CASRTRDWGSYEQYF. The CDR3 nucleotides are TGTGCCAGCAGAACGCGGGACTGGGGCTCCTACGAGCAGTACTTC.

The chain links TRBV10-1 to TRBJ2-7; 7 nucleotides match TRBD1. The germline V gene has CDR1 WNHNN and CDR2 SYGVQD (reference sequence). The CDR3 consists of 13 residues. V lost 5 bases, J lost 5 bases, and 6 bases stayed unmatched. For the CDR3, the DNA is TGCGCCAGCAGTCGCGTTACAGGGGACGAGCAGTACTTC. It codes for CASSRVTGDEQYF.

The genes are TRBV14 and TRBJ1-3; D might be TRBD1 (5 bases). The CDR3 contains 18 residues. Deletions cut 0 bases from V and 0 bases from J, with 15 bases between. The germline CDR1 and CDR2 sequences are SGHDN and FVKESK. DNA of the CDR3: TGTGCCAGCAGCCAAGATCTATCATCCGGGGGCTCTGGAAACACCATATATTTT. Translating gives CASSQDLSSGGSGNTIYF.

This chain uses TRBV6-6 with TRBJ2-3; 7 bases fit TRBD2. The germline CDR1 and CDR2 sequences are MNHNY and SVGAGI (reference sequence). The CDR3 covers 16 residues. The ends lost 4 bases at V and 2 bases at J; junction bases unmatched: 9. The DNA of the CDR3 is TGTGCCAGCAGTTTCTCTAGCGGAACCTACACAGATACGCAGTATTTT. This sequence encodes CASSFSSGTYTDTQYF.